The 11 T cell receptor beta chains given below trace back to one sample, sequenced in a study of T cell responses to AZD1222 COVID-19 vaccine. Profiling relied on immunoSEQ multiplex PCR, and the TCRdb table lists in-frame clones only, not all of them. The repertoire has some 60,000 clones, roughly 89% of them found once; the top ten carry 5.5% to 7%. Material: peripheral blood, obtained 28 days after the second AZD1222 dose. Receptors originate from an adult who received the AZD1222 COVID-19 vaccine.

The V call is TRBV7-8, the J call TRBJ2-2; D is perhaps TRBD2 (6 bases). The CDR3 length is 16 residues. The germline V gene has CDR1 SGHVS and CDR2 FQNEAQ. Trimming removed 5 bases at V and 7 bases at J, with 20 bases between. The chain's CDR3 is CASSPPGTLGGGELFF. The CDR3, as DNA: TGTGCCAGCAGCCCCCCCGGGACCCTCGGGGGCGGGGAGCTGTTTTTT.

The gene calls are TRBV6-5 and TRBJ2-7; D possibly matches TRBD1 or TRBD2 (6 bases each). The ends were cut back, 2 bases at V and 5 bases at J, with 7 bases in the middle. The CDR3 has 12 residues. Germline V gives CDR1 MNHEY, CDR2 SVGAGI. Here the CDR3 DNA reads TGTGCCAGCAGTTACGGGGGGCACGAGCAGTACTTC. Translation: CASSYGGHEQYF.

The V gene is TRBV7-2, the J gene TRBJ2-1; 8 bases match TRBD1. V lost 2 bases to trimming and J lost 2 bases; unmatched junction nucleotides: 2. The CDR3 covers 15 residues. Germline CDR1 and CDR2: SGHTA and FQGNSA. CDR3 protein: CASSLRQGPYNEQFF. CDR3 coding DNA: TGTGCCAGCAGCTTAAGACAGGGGCCCTACAATGAGCAGTTCTTC. The full variable domain, with the rest looked up from reference TRBV7-2 and TRBJ2-1, is GAGVSQSPSNKVTEKGKDVELRCDPISGHTALYWYRQSLGQGLEFLIYFQGNSAPDKSGLPSDRFSAERTGGSVSTLTIQRTQQEDSAVYLCASSLRQGPYNEQFFGPGTRLTVL.

In its sample, this clone was seen once. This rearrangement joins TRBV7-9 to TRBJ1-2; D call uncertain. This CDR3 region has 13 residues. Germline CDR1 is SEHNR and CDR2 is FQNEAQ (reference sequence). The V and J ends lost 4 bases and 5 bases respectively, with 11 bases between them. In DNA, the CDR3 is TGTGCCAGCAGCTGGGCGGATCAATATGGCTACACCTTC. It is translated as CASSWADQYGYTF.

The chain uses TRBV5-1 and TRBJ2-5; D gene unclear. CDR3 length: 13 amino acids. V dropped 3 bases and J dropped 5 bases, with 11 bases sitting between them. Germline lookup yields CDR1 SGHRS and CDR2 YFSETQ. CDR3 sequence reads: CASSSKVWETQYF. DNA for the CDR3: TGCGCCAGCAGCTCGAAGGTCTGGGAGACCCAGTACTTC.

The chain's CDR3 is CASSPGGSNTGELFF. For the CDR3, the DNA is TGTGCCAGTAGTCCCGGGGGTTCGAACACCGGGGAGCTGTTTTTT. V gene TRBV19 combines with J gene TRBJ2-2; D may be TRBD2 (6 bases). V gave up 5 bases and J gave up 0 bases, with 10 bases separating them. The length of the CDR3 is 15 residues. Germline V gene lookup returns CDR1 LNHDA and CDR2 SQIVND (reference sequence).

The chain links TRBV27 to TRBJ2-4, with D possibly TRBD1 on 7 matching bases. Trimming took 10 bases from V and 9 from J, leaving 16 bases between them. There are 12 residues in the CDR3. Germline values: CDR1 MNHEY, CDR2 SMNVEV (reference sequence). CDR3 sequence reads: CATWTGGGIQYF. The CDR3 region has the DNA TGTGCCACTTGGACAGGAGGGGGCATTCAGTACTTC.

J is TRBJ2-3 and V is TRBV6-5, with a weak D call TRBD2 (5 bases). CDR3 length: 12 amino acids. Looked up from germline, CDR1 is MNHEY and CDR2 is SVGAGI. V lost 4 bases to trimming and J lost 9 bases, with 11 bases between them. CDR3 residues: CASSSSGSTQYF. In DNA, the CDR3 is TGTGCCAGCAGTTCATCGGGGAGCACGCAGTATTTT.

The chain uses TRBV19 and TRBJ1-5, with D perhaps matching TRBD1 (5 bases). This CDR3 spans 14 amino acids. V dropped 6 bases and J dropped 4 bases, with 13 bases sitting between them. Germline loops: CDR1 LNHDA, CDR2 SQIVND (reference sequence). CDR3 sequence reads: CASSIRTGNQPQHF. The CDR3 nucleotides are TGTGCCAGTAGCATACGAACAGGTAATCAGCCCCAGCATTTT. The full variable domain, rest sourced from reference TRBV19 and TRBJ1-5, is DGGITQSPKYLFRKEGQNVTLSCEQNLNHDAMYWYRQDPGQGLRLIYYSQIVNDFQKGDIAEGYSVSREKKESFPLTVTSAQKNPTAFYLCASSIRTGNQPQHFGDGTRLSIL.

The V and J genes are TRBV6-2 or TRBV6-3 and TRBJ2-1; D possibly corresponds to TRBD1 (5 bases). CDR3 length equals 16 residues. V dropped 2 bases and J dropped 7 bases, with 18 bases sitting between them. From germline, CDR1 is MNHEY and CDR2 SVGEGT. The CDR3 DNA reads TGTGCCAGCAGTTACAGGGCAGGGATTGGATGGAATGAGCAGTTCTTC. As protein: CASSYRAGIGWNEQFF.

V gene TRBV10-1 combines with J gene TRBJ1-3; no clear D gene. The CDR3 runs 14 residues. The germline CDR1 and CDR2 sequences are WNHNN and SYGVQD (reference sequence). Trimming removed 5 bases from V and 0 bases from J, with 8 bases in between. The CDR3: CASSPDLSGNTIYF. The CDR3 nucleotides read TGCGCCAGCAGTCCGGACCTCTCTGGAAACACCATATATTTT.